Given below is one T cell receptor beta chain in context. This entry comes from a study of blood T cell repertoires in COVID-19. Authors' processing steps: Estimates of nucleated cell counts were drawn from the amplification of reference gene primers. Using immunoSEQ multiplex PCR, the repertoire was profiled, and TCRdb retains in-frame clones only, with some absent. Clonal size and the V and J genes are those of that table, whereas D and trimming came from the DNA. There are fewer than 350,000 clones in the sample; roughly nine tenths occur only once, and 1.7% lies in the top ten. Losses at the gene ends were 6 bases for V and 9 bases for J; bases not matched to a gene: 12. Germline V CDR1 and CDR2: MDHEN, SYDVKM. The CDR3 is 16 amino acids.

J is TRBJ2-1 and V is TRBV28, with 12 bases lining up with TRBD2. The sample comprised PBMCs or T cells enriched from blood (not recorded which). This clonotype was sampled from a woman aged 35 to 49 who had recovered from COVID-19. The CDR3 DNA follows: TGTGCCAGCAGCCCGAGACTAGCGGGAGAAGGGGGTGAGCAGTTCTTC. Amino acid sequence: CASSPRLAGEGGEQFF.